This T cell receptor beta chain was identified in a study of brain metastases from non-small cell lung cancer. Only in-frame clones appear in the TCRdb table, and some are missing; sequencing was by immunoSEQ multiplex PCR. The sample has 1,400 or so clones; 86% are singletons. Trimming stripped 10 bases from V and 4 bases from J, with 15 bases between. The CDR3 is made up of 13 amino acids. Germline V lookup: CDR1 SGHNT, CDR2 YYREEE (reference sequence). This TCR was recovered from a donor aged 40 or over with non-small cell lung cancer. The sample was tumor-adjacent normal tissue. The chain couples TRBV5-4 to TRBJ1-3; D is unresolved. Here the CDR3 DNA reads TGTGCCCTCAGCCGAAGCGGCGGAAACACCATATATTTT. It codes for CALSRSGGNTIYF.